This entry features one T cell receptor beta chain sequence. What it recognizes is unknown. With 60 Vbeta and 13 Jbeta primers, the PCR was carried out. Produced via immunoSEQ multiplex PCR; TCRdb's table is partial and in-frame only. The repertoire includes some 81,000 clones, around 72% of them detected once, and more than 15% sits in the top ten. The data belong to a study of cytomegalovirus exposure and HLA in healthy donors. Study-wide context: Sequencing of about 179 million T cells in an earlier analysis found approximately 120 million unique TCR beta sequences. Broader study findings: Under in vitro conditions, three CMV-associated chains were confirmed as specific for CMV antigens. As was reported, the classifier diagnosed cytomegalovirus status with high specificity and sensitivity. A later analysis linked a missense variant in DCLRE1C to the trimming of TCR beta V and J genes.

The CDR3 runs 15 residues. Germline V lookup: CDR1 KGHSH, CDR2 LQKENI. Trimming shortened V by 4 bases and J by 0 bases, and 10 bases separated the two germline ends. The sample taken for sequencing was PBMCs. This clonotype was sampled from a woman aged 40 to 55 in good health and CMV-seropositive. The rearrangement joins TRBV18 to TRBJ1-5, with D perhaps matching TRBD1 (5 bases). The chain's CDR3 is CASSLDRHSNQPQHF. CDR3 DNA sequence: TGTGCCAGCTCACTCGACAGACATAGCAATCAGCCCCAGCATTTT.